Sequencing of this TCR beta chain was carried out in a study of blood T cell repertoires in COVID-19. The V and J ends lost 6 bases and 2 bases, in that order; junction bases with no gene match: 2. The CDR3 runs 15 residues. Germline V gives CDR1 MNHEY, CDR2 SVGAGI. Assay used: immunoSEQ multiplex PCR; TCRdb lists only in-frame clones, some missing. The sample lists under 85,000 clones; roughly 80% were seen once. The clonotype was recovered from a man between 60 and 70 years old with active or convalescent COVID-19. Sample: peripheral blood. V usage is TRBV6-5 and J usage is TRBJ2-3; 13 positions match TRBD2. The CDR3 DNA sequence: TGTGCCAGCAGGACTAGCGGGGGGCTCACAGATACGCAGTATTTT. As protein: CASRTSGGLTDTQYF.